A selection of T cell receptor beta chains follows, all from one sample in a study of CD8+ T cells in alopecia areata. Data came from immunoSEQ multiplex PCR; TCRdb stores just in-frame clones and leaves some out. This repertoire shows over 200,000 clones, over 60% found once; its top ten account for roughly 4.2%. The specimen was CD4+ T cells sorted from blood, collected at week 4, from a patient treated with tofacitinib. These receptors all stem from a human donor with alopecia areata. Both conserved end residues are part of each CDR3. The order of the fields is J gene, V gene, CDR3 protein.

J gene: TRBJ2-5; V gene: TRBV5-4; CDR3 protein: CASSLAIGRGQETQYF
J gene: TRBJ2-7; V gene: TRBV7-8; CDR3 protein: CASSLVGQGNEQYF
J gene: TRBJ2-7; V gene: TRBV29-1; CDR3 protein: CSVRGSYEQYF
J gene: TRBJ2-7; V gene: TRBV14; CDR3 protein: CASSQGQGYYEQYF
J gene: TRBJ2-7; V gene: TRBV29-1; CDR3 protein: CSALREQSGEQYF
J gene: TRBJ2-5; V gene: TRBV4-2; CDR3 protein: CASSQSQETQYF
J gene: TRBJ1-6; V gene: TRBV9; CDR3 protein: CASSPWDRGDNSPLHF
J gene: TRBJ1-1; V gene: TRBV15; CDR3 protein: CATSRGSTGNTEAFF
J gene: TRBJ2-2; V gene: TRBV7-2; CDR3 protein: CASSLGVHTGELFF
J gene: TRBJ2-7; V gene: TRBV7-2; CDR3 protein: CASSLGIHYEQYF
J gene: TRBJ1-1; V gene: TRBV30; CDR3 protein: CAWTRTSSGTTEAFF
J gene: TRBJ1-4; V gene: TRBV7-9; CDR3 protein: CASTRLTAAEKLFF
J gene: TRBJ2-5; V gene: TRBV7-6; CDR3 protein: CASSPKRTGPQETQYF
J gene: TRBJ1-6; V gene: TRBV7-2; CDR3 protein: CASSLASGLNSPLHF
J gene: TRBJ2-7; V gene: TRBV4-2; CDR3 protein: CASSQDRAGPSYEQYF